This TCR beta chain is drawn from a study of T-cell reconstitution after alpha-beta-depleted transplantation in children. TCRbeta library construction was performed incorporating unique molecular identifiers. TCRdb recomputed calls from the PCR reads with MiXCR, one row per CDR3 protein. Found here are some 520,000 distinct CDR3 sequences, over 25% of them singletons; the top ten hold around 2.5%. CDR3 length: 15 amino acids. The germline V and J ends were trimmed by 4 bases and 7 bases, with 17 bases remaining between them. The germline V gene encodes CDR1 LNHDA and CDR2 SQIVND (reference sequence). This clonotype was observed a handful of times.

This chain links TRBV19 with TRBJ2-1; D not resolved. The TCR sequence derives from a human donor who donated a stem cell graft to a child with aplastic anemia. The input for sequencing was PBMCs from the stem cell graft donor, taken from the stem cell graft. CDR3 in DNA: TGTGCCAGTAGTAGACCAGGACGCGCGCCGAATGAGCAGTTCTTC. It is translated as CASSRPGRAPNEQFF.